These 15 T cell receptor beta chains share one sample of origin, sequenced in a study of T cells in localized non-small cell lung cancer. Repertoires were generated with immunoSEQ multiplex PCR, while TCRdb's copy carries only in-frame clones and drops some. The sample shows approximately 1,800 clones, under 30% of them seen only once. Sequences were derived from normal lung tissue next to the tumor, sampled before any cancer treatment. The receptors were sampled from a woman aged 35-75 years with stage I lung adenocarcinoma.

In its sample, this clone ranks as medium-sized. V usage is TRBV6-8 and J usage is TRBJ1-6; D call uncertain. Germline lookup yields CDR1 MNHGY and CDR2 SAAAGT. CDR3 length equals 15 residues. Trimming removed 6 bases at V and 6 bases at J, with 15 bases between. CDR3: CASSPNTGRNSPLHF. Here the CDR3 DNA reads TGTGCCAGCAGCCCTAACACGGGCCGTAATTCACCCCTCCACTTT.

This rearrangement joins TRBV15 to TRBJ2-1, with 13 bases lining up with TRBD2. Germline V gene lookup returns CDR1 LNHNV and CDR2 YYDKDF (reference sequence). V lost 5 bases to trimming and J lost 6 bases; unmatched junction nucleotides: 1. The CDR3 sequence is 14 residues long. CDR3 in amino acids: CATSRTSGSNEQFF. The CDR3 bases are TGTGCCACCAGCCGGACTAGCGGGAGCAATGAGCAGTTCTTC.

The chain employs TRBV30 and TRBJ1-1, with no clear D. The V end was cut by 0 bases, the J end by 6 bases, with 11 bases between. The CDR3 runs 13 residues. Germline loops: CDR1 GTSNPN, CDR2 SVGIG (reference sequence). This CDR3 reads CAWSVLGYAEAFF. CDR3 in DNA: TGTGCCTGGAGTGTACTCGGGTACGCTGAAGCTTTCTTT.

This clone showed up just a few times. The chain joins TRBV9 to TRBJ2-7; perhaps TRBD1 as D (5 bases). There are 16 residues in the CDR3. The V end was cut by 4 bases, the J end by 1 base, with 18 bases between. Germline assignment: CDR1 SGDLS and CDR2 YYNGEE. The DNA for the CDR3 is TGTGCCAGCAGCCCTGAGACAGTACCTATATCCTACGAGCAGTACTTC. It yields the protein CASSPETVPISYEQYF.

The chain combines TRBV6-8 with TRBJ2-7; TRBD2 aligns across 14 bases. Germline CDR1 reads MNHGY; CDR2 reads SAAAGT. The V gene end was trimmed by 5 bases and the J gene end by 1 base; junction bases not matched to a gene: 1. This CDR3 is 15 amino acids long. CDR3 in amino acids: CASSGLAGGSYEQYF. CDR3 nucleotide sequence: TGTGCCAGCAGTGGACTAGCGGGAGGTTCCTACGAGCAGTACTTC.

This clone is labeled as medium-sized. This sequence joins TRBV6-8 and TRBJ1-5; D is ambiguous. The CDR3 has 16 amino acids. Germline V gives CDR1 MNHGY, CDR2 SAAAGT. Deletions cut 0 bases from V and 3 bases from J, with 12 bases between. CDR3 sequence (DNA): TGTGCCAGCAGTTACTCCTATCCACAGAACAATCAGCCCCAGCATTTT. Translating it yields CASSYSYPQNNQPQHF.

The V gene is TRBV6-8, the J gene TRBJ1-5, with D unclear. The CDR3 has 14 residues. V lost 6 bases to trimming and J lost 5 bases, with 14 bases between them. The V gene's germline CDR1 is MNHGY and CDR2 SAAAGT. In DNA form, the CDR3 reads TGTGCCAGCAGCCAAATGACGGCAGATCAGCCCCAGCATTTT. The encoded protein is CASSQMTADQPQHF.

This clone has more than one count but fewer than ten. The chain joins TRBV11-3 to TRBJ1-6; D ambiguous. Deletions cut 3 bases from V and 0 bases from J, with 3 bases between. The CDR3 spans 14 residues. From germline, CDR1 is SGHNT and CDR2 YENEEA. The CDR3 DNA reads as TGTGCCAGCAGCTTTAGCTCCTATAATTCACCCCTCCACTTT. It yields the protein CASSFSSYNSPLHF.

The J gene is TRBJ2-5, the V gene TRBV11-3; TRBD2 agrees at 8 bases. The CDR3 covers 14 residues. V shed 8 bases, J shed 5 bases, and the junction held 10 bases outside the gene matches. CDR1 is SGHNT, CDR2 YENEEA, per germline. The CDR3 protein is CASVGGGSGETQYF. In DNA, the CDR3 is TGTGCCAGCGTCGGCGGGGGGTCAGGGGAGACCCAGTACTTC.

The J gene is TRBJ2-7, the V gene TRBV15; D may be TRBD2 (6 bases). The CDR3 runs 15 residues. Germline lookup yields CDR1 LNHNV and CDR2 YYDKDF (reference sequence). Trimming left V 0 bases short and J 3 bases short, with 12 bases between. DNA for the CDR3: TGTGCCACCAGCAGAGATGACATCGGGAGCTACGAGCAGTACTTC. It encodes CATSRDDIGSYEQYF.

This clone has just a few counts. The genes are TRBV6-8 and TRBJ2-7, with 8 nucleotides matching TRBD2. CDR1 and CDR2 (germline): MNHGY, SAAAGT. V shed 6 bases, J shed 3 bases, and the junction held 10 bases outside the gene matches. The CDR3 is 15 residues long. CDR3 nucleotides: TGTGCCAGCAGGCGCATTGGACTAGCTGACTACGAGCAGTACTTC. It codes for CASRRIGLADYEQYF.

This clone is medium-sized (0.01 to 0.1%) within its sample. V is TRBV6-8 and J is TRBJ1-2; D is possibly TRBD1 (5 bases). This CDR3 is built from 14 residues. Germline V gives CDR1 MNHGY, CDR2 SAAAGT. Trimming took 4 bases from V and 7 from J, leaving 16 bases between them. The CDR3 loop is CASSFSGIASGYTF. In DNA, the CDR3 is TGTGCCAGCAGTTTCTCAGGGATAGCCTCTGGCTACACCTTC.

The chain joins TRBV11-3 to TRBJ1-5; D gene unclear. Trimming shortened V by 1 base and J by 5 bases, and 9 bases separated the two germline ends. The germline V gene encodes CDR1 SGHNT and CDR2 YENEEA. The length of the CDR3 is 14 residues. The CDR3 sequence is CASSLGHSDQPQHF. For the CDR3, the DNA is TGTGCCAGCAGCTTAGGGCACTCCGATCAGCCCCAGCATTTT.

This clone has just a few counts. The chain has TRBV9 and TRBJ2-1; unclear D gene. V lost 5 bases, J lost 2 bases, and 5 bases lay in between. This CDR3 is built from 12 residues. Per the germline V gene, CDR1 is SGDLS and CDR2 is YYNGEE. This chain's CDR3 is CASSGTYNEQFF. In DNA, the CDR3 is TGTGCCAGCAGTGGGACCTACAATGAGCAGTTCTTC.

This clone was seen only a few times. The CDR3 spells CASSLFAGSNEQFF. The CDR3 DNA sequence: TGTGCCAGCAGCTTATTTGCTGGATCCAATGAGCAGTTCTTC. The chain combines TRBV11-3 with TRBJ2-1; no definite D call. CDR3 size: 14 residues. The V gene's germline CDR1 is SGHNT and CDR2 YENEEA. V was pared by 2 bases and J by 6 bases, with 11 bases between.